The 9 T cell receptor beta chains listed next were all sequenced from one sample in a study of blood T cell repertoires in COVID-19. The repertoire was sequenced with immunoSEQ multiplex PCR; TCRdb's copy has only in-frame clones and lacks some. The sample has 250,000 to 400,000 clones, approximately 89% seen once. The sample comprised peripheral blood. These receptor sequences come from a woman between 25 and 40 years old with COVID-19, enrolled during active disease.

The chain is built from TRBV20-1 and TRBJ1-2, with a weak D call TRBD1 (6 bases). V lost 5 bases, J lost 4 bases, and 8 bases lay in between. The length of the CDR3 is 11 residues. Per germline, CDR1 DFQATT and CDR2 SNEGSKA (reference sequence). DNA for the CDR3: TGCAGTGCTTTGACAGGCTATGGCTACACCTTC. Amino acid sequence: CSALTGYGYTF.

Only one count was recorded for this clone. The V gene is TRBV5-4, the J gene TRBJ2-3; the match to TRBD2 covers 9 bases. The trim removed 4 bases at V and 3 bases at J, leaving 9 bases unmatched. CDR3 size: 16 residues. Germline loops: CDR1 SGHNT, CDR2 YYREEE (reference sequence). CDR3: CASSLTPAGGTDTQYF. The CDR3 DNA reads TGTGCCAGCAGCCTCACCCCAGCGGGGGGTACAGATACGCAGTATTTT.

This chain links TRBV27 with TRBJ2-7; 11 bases fit TRBD1. Germline values: CDR1 MNHEY, CDR2 SMNVEV (reference sequence). J gave up 1 base and V 3 bases, and 14 bases lay outside the gene matches. This CDR3 is built from 19 residues. In DNA, the CDR3 is TGTGCCAGCAGTTTTACTCCCGGGACAGGGGGACCAATTTCCTACGAGCAGTACTTC. Translating gives CASSFTPGTGGPISYEQYF.

The chain carries TRBV5-4 and TRBJ1-1; 8 bases fit TRBD1. The CDR3 covers 14 residues. Looked up from germline, CDR1 is SGHNT and CDR2 is YYREEE (reference sequence). Germline trimming cut 4 bases from V and 4 bases from J; bases unmatched to any gene: 6. CDR3 nucleotide sequence: TGTGCCAGCAGCACTGGACAGGGTGTCACTGAAGCTTTCTTT. It codes for CASSTGQGVTEAFF.

This chain uses TRBV6-5 with TRBJ1-2, with D unresolved. The CDR3 loop spans 13 amino acids. The V end lost 4 bases, the J end lost 8 bases, and 14 bases lay between the germline ends. Germline values: CDR1 MNHEY, CDR2 SVGAGI. The CDR3 protein is CASSSHRVRGYTF. CDR3 sequence (DNA): TGTGCCAGCAGTTCCCACCGGGTACGGGGCTACACCTTC.

The chain couples TRBV3-1 (or the pseudogene TRBV3-2) to TRBJ2-6; D gene unclear. Germline V gene data show CDR1 as LGHDT and CDR2 as YNNKEL (reference sequence). The CDR3 has 12 residues. The germline V and J ends were trimmed by 9 bases and 1 base, with 4 bases remaining between them. The CDR3 DNA reads TGTGCCAGTCTATCTGGGGCCAACGTCCTGACTTTC. Its translation: CASLSGANVLTF.

CDR3 coding DNA: TGTGCCAGTAGCCCGGGACAGCCCCTTAATTCACCCCTCCACTTT. This gives the protein CASSPGQPLNSPLHF. V gene TRBV19 combines with J gene TRBJ1-6; TRBD1 agrees at 7 bases. Germline V gene lookup returns CDR1 LNHDA and CDR2 SQIVND (reference sequence). The trim removed 6 bases at V and 6 bases at J, leaving 8 bases unmatched. The CDR3 contains 15 residues.

Only a few counts were recorded for this clone. This chain joins TRBV6-5 and TRBJ1-1; 7 bases are a match to TRBD1. This CDR3 comprises 15 residues. Per germline, CDR1 MNHEY and CDR2 SVGAGI. V gave up 5 bases and J gave up 3 bases; unmatched junction bases: 9. The DNA of the CDR3 is TGTGCCAGCAGTAGGGACCAGGGGGTGTACACTGAAGCTTTCTTT. The encoded protein is CASSRDQGVYTEAFF.

The gene calls are TRBV13 and TRBJ2-2; the D gene is possibly TRBD1 (6 bases). V shed 4 bases and J shed 3 bases, with 18 bases lying between them. Germline assignment: CDR1 PRHDT and CDR2 FYEKMQ (reference sequence). There are 17 residues in the CDR3. The CDR3 DNA is TGTGCCAGCAGCTGGTATGGGGAACAGGGAGACACCGGGGAGCTGTTTTTT. Translated: CASSWYGEQGDTGELFF.